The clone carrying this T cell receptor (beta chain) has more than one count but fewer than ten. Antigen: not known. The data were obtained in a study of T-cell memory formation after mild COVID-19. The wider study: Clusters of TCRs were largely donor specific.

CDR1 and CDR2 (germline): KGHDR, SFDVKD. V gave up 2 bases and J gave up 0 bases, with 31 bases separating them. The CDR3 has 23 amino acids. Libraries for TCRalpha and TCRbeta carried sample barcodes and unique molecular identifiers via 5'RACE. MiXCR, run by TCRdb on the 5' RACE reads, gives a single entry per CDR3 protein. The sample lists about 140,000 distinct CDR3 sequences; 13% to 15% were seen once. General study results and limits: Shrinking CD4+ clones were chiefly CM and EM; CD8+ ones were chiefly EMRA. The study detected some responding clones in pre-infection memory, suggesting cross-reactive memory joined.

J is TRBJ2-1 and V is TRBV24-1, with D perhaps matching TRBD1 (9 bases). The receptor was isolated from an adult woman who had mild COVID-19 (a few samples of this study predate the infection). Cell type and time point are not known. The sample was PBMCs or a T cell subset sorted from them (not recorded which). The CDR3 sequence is CATSDSGTGRTSYLPLSYNEQFF. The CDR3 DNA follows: TGTGCCACCAGTGATTCCGGGACAGGGCGGACTAGCTACCTCCCCCTCTCCTACAATGAGCAGTTCTTC.